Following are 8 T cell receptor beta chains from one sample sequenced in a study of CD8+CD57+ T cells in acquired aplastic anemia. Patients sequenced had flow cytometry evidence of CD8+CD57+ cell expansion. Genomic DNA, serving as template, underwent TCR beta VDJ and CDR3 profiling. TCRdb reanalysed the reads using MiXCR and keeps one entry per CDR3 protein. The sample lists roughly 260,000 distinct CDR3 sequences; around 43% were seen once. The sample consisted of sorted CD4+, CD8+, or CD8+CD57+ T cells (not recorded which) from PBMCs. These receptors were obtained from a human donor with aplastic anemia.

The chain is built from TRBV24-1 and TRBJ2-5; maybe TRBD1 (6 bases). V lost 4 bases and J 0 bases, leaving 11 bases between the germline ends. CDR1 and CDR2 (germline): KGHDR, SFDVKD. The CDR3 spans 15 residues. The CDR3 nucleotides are TGTGCCACCAGTGACCCCGACAGGTACCAAGAGACCCAGTACTTC. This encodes CATSDPDRYQETQYF.

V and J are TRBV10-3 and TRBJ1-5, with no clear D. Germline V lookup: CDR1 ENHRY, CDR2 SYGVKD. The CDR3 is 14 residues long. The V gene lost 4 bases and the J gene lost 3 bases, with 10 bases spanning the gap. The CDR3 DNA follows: TGTGCCATCAGTGTGGGGATGGACAATCAGCCCCAGCATTTT. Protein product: CAISVGMDNQPQHF.

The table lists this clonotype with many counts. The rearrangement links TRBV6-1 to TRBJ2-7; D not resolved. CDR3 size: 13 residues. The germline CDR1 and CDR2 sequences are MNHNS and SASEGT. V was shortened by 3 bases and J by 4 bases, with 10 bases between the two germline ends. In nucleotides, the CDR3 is TGTGCCAGCAGTGATGACGGGCGGTACGAGCAGTACTTC. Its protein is CASSDDGRYEQYF.

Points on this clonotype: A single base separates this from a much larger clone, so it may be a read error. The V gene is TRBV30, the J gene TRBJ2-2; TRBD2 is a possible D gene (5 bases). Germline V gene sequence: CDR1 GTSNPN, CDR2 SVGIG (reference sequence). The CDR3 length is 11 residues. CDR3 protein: CACVRTGELLF. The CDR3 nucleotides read TGTGCCTGCGTGAGGACCGGGGAGCTGCTTTTT.

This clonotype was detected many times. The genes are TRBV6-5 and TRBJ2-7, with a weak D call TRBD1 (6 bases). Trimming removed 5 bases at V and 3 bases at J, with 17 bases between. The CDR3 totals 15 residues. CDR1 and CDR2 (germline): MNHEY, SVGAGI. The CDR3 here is CASSTRAGTNYEQYF. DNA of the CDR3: TGTGCCAGCAGTACCCGAGCCGGGACAAACTACGAGCAGTACTTC.

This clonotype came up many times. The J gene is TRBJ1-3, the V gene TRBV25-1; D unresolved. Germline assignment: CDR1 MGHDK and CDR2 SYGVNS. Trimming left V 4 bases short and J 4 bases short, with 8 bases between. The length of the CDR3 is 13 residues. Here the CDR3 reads CASSGGAGNTIYF. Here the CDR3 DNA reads TGTGCCAGCAGTGGAGGTGCCGGAAACACCATATATTTT.

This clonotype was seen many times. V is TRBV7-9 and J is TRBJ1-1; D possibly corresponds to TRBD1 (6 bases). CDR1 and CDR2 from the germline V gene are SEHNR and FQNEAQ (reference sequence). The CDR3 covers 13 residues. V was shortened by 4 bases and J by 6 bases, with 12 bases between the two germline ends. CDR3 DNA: TGTGCCAGCAGCTCCCCGAGGGGGGCTGAAGCTTTCTTT. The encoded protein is CASSSPRGAEAFF.

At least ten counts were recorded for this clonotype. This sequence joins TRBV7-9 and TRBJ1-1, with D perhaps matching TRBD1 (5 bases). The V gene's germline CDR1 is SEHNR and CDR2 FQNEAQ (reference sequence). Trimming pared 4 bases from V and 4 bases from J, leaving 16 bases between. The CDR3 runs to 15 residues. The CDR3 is CASSSAGGRGTEAFF. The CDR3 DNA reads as TGTGCCAGCAGCTCCGCTGGGGGTCGGGGCACTGAAGCTTTCTTT.